Below, 7 T cell receptor beta chains from the same sample are listed, as sequenced in a study of glioma-infiltrating T cells. The iRepertoire nested amplicon-rescue multiplex PCR amplified TCR alpha and beta CDR3s from RNA. Using its own MiXCR run on the multiplex PCR reads, TCRdb lists one record per CDR3 protein. This repertoire shows under 200,000 distinct CDR3 sequences, roughly 45% found once; its top ten account for over 4%. Sequenced sample: glioma tissue, nonneoplastic brain tissue, or PBMCs (not recorded which). These receptors were obtained from a human donor with low-grade glioma or glioblastoma, undergoing nonglioma brain surgery, or in good health (not recorded which).

This clonotype was seen more than once but under ten times. This chain uses TRBV5-1 with TRBJ2-3; D unresolved. CDR1 is SGHRS, CDR2 YFSETQ, per germline. V lost 1 base and J 1 base, leaving 10 bases between the germline ends. CDR3 size: 15 residues. In DNA, the CDR3 is TGCGCCAGCAGCTTGTTGCGGCCAGGCACAGATACGCAGTATTTT. Translation: CASSLLRPGTDTQYF.

This clonotype appeared a few times. The V call is TRBV11-2, the J call TRBJ2-7; 8 bases align to TRBD2. CDR1 and CDR2 from the germline V gene are SGHAT and FQNNGV. The CDR3 has 13 residues. The ends lost 6 bases at V and 4 bases at J; junction bases unmatched: 5. The CDR3 coding sequence is TGTGCCAGCAGACCGGGACTAGTTTACGAGCAGTACTTC. Protein: CASRPGLVYEQYF.

CDR3 protein: CASSPQRSGELFF. The CDR3 nucleotides are TGTGCCAGCAGTCCTCAGCGGTCCGGGGAGCTGTTTTTT. The chain has TRBV7-2 and TRBJ2-2; weak D call: TRBD2 (5 bases). Trimming took off 6 bases at V and 6 bases at J, with 11 bases between the two ends. This CDR3 has 13 residues. The germline gives CDR1 SGHTA, CDR2 FQGNSA.

This clonotype was observed at least ten times. The chain joins TRBV6-1 to TRBJ1-1; D not certain. V lost 4 bases and J lost 11, with 17 bases in between. CDR1 is MNHNS and CDR2 is SASEGT in the germline V gene. The CDR3 is made up of 13 amino acids. In nucleotides, the CDR3 is TGTGCCAGCAGTGTAAGAGAAAACTATGGGGCTTTCTTT. This translates into CASSVRENYGAFF.

Worth noting for this clonotype: At one boundary the junction diverges from the germline segment, which might be a read error. The chain has TRBV28 and TRBJ1-1; the D gene is possibly TRBD1 (5 bases). This CDR3 has 14 residues. CDR1 and CDR2 from the germline V gene are MDHEN and SYDVKM. The CDR3: CASSSTVNCAEAFF. The CDR3 DNA follows: TGCGCCAGCAGTTCGACAGTCAACTGCGCGGAGGCTTTCTTT.

Points on this clonotype: It may be a read error: a sequence one base away is much more abundant. The J gene is TRBJ2-7, the V gene TRBV7-6; perhaps TRBD2 as D (6 bases). Germline CDR1 reads SGHVS; CDR2 reads FNYEAQ. CDR3 length equals 14 residues. The CDR3 loop is CASSEVDYSYDQYF. The CDR3 region has the DNA TGTGCCAGCAGCGAGGTGGACTATTCCTACGACCAGTACTTC.

This clonotype was counted between two and nine times. The J gene is TRBJ2-7, the V gene TRBV3-1; perhaps D is TRBD1 or TRBD2 (6 bases each). Germline CDR1 LGHDT, CDR2 YNNKEL (reference sequence). The V and J ends lost 3 bases and 6 bases respectively, with 15 bases between them. The CDR3 sequence is 14 residues long. CDR3 sequence (DNA): TGTGCCAGCAGCCACCGGGGGCAAAATTCCGAGCAGTACTTC. Translating gives CASSHRGQNSEQYF.